The sequence of this T cell receptor beta chain was determined in a study of beta chain features in type 1 diabetes. The CDR3 extends over 18 amino acids. Germline loops: CDR1 SEHNR, CDR2 FQNEAQ (reference sequence). Trimming removed 2 bases from V and 0 bases from J, with 18 bases in between. Overall study results and limits: Moderate but significant shortening of TCRB CDR3s was recorded in all four CD4+ subsets from Type 1 diabetes patients. PCR, the amplification step, might favor shorter templates, equally in patients and controls.

This clone has just one count. What it binds is not known. Since all of the isolated RNA was reverse transcribed, expressed TCRB transcripts were what got sequenced. Measured with immunoSEQ multiplex PCR; TCRdb has only the in-frame clones, and not every one. Among about 930,000 clones listed, 17% were seen once. The single heparinised draw taken from each donor contained around 120 mL of blood on average. Using CD45RO/CCR7/CD25/CD127/CD95/CD27, CD4+ naive, central memory, regulatory and stem cell-like memory cells were sorted. Material for sequencing was naive CD4+ T cells from blood. The chain is built from TRBV7-9 and TRBJ2-3; D gene unclear. The sequence was obtained from a woman in her late teens or twenties in good health. This CDR3 reads CASSLNPQSYGSTDTQYF. Written as DNA, the CDR3 is TGTGCCAGCAGCTTAAACCCCCAATCTTACGGTAGCACAGATACGCAGTATTTT.